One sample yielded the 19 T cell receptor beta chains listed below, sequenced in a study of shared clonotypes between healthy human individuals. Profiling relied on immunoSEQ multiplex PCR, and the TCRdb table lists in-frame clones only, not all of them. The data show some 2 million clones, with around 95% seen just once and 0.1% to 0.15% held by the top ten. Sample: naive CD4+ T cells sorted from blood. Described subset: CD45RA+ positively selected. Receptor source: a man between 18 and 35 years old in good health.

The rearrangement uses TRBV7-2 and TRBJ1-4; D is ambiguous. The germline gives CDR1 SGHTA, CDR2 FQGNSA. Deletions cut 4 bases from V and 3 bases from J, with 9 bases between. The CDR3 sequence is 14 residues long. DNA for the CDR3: TGTGCCAGCAGCTCCCTGAGTCCTAATGAAAAACTGTTTTTT. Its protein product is CASSSLSPNEKLFF.

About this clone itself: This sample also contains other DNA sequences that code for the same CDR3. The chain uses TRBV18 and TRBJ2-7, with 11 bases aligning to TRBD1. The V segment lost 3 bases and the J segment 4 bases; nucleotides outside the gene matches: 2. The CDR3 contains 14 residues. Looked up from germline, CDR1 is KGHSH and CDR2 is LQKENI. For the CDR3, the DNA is TGTGCCAGCTCACCGGGACAGGGGGATTACGAGCAGTACTTC. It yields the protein CASSPGQGDYEQYF.

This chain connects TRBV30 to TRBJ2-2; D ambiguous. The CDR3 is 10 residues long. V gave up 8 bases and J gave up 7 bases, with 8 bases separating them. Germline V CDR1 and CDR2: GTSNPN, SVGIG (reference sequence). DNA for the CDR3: TGTGCCGGTGACTTCGGGGAGCTGTTTTTT. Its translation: CAGDFGELFF.

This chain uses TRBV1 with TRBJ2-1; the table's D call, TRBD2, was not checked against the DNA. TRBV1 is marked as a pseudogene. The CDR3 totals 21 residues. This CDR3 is CTSSQDQAGGIRRSSYNEQFF. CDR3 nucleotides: TGCACCAGCAGCCAAGATCAGGCGGGGGGGATCCGTAGGAGCTCCTACAATGAGCAGTTCTTC.

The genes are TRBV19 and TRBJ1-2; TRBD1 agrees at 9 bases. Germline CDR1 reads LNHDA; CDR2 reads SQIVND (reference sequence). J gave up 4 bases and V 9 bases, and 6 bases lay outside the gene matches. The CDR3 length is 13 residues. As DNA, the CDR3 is TGTGCCAGCTCACAGGGGGCTAGCTATGGCTACACCTTC. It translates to CASSQGASYGYTF.

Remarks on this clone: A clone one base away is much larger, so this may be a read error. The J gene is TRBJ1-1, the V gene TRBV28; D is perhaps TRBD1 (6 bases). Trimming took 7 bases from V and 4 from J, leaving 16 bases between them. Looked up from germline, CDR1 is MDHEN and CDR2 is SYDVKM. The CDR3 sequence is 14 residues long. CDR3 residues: CASTVRGRSTEAFF. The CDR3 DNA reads TGTGCCAGCACCGTAAGGGGGAGGAGCACTGAAGCTTTCTTT.

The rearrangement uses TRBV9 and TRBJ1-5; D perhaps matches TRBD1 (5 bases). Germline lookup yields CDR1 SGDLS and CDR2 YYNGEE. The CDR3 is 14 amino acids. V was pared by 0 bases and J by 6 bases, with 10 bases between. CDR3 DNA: TGTGCCAGCAGCGTAGACGCGGGGCGTCAGCCCCAGCATTTT. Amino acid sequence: CASSVDAGRQPQHF.

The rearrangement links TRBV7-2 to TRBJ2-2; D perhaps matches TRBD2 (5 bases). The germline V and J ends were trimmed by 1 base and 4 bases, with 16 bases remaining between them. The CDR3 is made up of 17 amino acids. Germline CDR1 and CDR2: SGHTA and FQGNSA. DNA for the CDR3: TGTGCCAGCAGCTTAGATGGAGGCGTGGGTGGCACCGGGGAGCTGTTTTTT. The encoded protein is CASSLDGGVGGTGELFF.

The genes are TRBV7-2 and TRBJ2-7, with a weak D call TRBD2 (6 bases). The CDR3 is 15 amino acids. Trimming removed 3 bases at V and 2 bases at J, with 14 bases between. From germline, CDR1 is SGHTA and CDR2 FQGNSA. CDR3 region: CASSFAPGLAYEQYF. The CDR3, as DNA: TGTGCCAGCAGCTTCGCCCCGGGACTGGCCTACGAGCAGTACTTC.

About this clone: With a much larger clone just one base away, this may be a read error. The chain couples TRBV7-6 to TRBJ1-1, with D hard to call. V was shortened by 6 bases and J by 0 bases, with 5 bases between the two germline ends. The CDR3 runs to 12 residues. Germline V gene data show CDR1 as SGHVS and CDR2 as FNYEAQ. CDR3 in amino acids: CASSYMNTEAFF. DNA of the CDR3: TGTGCCAGCAGTTACATGAACACTGAAGCTTTCTTT.

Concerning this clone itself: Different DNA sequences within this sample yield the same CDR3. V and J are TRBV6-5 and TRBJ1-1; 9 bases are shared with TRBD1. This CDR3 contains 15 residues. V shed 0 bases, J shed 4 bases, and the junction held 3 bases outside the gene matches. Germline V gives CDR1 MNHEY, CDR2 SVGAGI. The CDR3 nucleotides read TGTGCCAGCAGTTACTCGGGACAGGGCGCCACTGAAGCTTTCTTT. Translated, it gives CASSYSGQGATEAFF.

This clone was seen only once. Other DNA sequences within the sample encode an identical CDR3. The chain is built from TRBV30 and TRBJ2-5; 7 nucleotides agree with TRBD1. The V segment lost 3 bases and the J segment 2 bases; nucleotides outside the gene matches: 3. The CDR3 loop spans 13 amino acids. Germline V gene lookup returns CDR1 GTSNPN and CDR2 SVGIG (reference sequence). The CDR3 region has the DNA TGTGCCTGGAGGGGACAGCTACAAGAGACCCAGTACTTC. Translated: CAWRGQLQETQYF. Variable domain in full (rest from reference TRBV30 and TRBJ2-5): SQTIHQWPATLVQPVGSPLSLECTVEGTSNPNLYWYRQAAGRGLQLLFYSVGIGQISSEVPQNLSASRPQDRQFILSSKKLLLSDSGFYLCAWRGQLQETQYFGPGTRLLVL.

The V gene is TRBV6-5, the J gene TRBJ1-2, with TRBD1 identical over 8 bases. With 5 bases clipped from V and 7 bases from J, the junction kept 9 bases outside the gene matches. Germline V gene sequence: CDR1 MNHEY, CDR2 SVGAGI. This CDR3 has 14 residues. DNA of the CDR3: TGTGCCAGCAGTCACCCGGACAGGGAGAGTGGCTACACCTTC. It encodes CASSHPDRESGYTF.

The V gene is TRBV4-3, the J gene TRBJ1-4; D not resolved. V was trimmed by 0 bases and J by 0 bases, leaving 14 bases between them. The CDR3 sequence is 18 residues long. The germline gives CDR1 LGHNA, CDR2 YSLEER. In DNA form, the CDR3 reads TGCGCCAGCAGCCAAGATCGGCGGCGGCTTGCAACTAATGAAAAACTGTTTTTT. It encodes CASSQDRRRLATNEKLFF.

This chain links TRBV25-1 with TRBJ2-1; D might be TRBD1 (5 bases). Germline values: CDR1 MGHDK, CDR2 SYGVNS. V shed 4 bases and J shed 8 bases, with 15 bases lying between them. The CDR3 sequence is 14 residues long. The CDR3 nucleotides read TGTGCCAGCAGTGCCCCGTCCAGGGTGGATGAGCAGTTCTTC. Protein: CASSAPSRVDEQFF.

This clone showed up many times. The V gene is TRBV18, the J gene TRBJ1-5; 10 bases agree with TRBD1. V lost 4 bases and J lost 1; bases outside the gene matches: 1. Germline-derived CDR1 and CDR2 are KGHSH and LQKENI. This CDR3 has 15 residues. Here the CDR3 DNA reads TGTGCCAGCTCACAGGGACAGGGGAGCAATCAGCCCCAGCATTTT. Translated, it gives CASSQGQGSNQPQHF.

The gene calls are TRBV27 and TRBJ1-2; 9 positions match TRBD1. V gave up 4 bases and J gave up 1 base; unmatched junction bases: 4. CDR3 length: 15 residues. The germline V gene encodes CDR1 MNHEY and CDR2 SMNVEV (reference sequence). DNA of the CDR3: TGTGCCAGCAGTTCGCGACAGGGGGTTAACTATGGCTACACCTTC. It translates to CASSSRQGVNYGYTF.

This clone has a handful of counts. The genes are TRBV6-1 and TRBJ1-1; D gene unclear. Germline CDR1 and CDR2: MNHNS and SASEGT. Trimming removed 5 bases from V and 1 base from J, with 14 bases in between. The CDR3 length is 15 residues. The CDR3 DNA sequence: TGTGCCAGCAGTCAAATATCCAGACCGAACACTGAAGCTTTCTTT. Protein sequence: CASSQISRPNTEAFF.

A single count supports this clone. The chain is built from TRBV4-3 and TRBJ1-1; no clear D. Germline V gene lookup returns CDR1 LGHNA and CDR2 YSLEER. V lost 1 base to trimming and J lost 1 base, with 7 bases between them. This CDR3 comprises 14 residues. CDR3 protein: CASSQGYSNTEAFF. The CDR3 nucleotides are TGCGCCAGCAGCCAAGGCTATTCGAACACTGAAGCTTTCTTT.